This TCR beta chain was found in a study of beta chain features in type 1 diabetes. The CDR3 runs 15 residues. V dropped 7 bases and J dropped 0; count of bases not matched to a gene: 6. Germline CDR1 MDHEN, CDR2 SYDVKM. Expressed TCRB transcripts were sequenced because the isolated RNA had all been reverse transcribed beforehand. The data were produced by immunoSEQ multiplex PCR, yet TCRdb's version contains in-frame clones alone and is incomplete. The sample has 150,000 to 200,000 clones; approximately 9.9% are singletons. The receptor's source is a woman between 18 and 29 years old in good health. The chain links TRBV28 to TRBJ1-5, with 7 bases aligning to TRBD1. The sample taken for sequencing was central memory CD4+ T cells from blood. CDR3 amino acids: CASTIRGYSNQPQHF. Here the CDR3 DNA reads TGTGCCAGCACCATCAGGGGGTATAGCAATCAGCCCCAGCATTTT.